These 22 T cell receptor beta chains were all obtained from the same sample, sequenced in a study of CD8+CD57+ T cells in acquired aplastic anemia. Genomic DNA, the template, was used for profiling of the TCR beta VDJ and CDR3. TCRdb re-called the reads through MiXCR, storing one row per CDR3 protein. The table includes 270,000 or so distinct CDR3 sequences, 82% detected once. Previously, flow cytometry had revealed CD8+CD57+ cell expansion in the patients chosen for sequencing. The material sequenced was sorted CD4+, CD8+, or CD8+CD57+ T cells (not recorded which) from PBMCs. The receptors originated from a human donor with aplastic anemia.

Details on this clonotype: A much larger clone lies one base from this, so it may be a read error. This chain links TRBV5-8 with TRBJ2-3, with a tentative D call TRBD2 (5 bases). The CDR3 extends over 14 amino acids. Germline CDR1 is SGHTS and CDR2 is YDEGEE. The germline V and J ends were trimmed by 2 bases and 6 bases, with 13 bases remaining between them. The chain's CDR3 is CASSFTRAPDTQYF. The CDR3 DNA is TGTGCCAGCAGCTTTACTAGAGCTCCCGATACGCAGTATTTT.

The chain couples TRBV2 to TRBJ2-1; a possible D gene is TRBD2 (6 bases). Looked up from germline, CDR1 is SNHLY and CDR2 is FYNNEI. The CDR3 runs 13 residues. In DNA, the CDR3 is TGTTTCAACAGTGGTGGGGGGATCCATGAGCAGTTCTTC. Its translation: CFNSGGGIHEQFF.

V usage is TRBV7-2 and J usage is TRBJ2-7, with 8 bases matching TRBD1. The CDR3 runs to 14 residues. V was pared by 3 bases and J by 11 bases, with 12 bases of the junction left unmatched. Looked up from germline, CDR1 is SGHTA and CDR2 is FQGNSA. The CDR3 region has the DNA TGTGCCAGCAGCTTCACAGGGGGTTACTACGATGAGTACTTC. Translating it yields CASSFTGGYYDEYF.

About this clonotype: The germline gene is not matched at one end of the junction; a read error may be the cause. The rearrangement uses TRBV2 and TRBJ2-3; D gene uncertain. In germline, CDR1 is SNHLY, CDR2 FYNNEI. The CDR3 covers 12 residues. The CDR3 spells CASSEGAVQEYF. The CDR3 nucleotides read TGTGCCAGCAGTGAAGGTGCCGTTCAGGAGTATTTC.

Written as DNA, the CDR3 is TGTGCCAGCAGCTCGGACAGGTCCTACGAGCAGTACTTC. The encoded protein is CASSSDRSYEQYF. The chain joins TRBV7-3 to TRBJ2-7, with 7 positions matching TRBD1. Unmatched junction bases numbered 1, after V lost 4 bases and J lost 1 base. Germline CDR1 and CDR2: SGHTA and FQGTGA. This CDR3 has 13 amino acids.

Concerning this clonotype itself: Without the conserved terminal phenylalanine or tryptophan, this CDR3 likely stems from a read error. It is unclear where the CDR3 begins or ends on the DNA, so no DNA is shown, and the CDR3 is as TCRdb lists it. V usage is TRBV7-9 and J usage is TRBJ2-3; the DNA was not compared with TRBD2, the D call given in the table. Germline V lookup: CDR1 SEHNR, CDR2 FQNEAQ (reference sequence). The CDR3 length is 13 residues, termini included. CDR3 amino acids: CASSFQRSGRRDV.

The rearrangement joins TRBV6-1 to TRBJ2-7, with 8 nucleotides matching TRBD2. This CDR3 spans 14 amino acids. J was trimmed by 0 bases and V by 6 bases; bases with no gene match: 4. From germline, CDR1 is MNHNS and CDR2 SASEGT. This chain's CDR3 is CASRERGSSYEQYV. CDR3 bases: TGTGCCAGCAGAGAGCGGGGGAGCTCCTACGAGCAGTACGTC.

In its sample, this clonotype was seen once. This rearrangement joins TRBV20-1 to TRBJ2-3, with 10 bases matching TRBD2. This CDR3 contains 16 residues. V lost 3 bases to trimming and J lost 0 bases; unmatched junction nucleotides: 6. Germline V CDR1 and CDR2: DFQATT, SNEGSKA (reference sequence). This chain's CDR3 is CSASWLAGDSTDTQYF. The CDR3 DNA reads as TGCAGTGCTAGTTGGCTAGCGGGGGATAGCACAGATACGCAGTATTTT.

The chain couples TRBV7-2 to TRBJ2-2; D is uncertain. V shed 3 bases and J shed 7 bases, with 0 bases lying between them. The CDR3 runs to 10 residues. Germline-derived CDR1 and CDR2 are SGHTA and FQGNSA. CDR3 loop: CASSFGELFF. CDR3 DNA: TGTGCCAGCAGCTTCGGGGAGCTGTTTTTT.

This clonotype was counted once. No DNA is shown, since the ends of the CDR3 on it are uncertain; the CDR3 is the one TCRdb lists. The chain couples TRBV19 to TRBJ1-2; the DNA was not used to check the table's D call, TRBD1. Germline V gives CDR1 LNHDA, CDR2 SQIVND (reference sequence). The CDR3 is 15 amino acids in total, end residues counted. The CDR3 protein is CASSWGGGSTNEHSF.

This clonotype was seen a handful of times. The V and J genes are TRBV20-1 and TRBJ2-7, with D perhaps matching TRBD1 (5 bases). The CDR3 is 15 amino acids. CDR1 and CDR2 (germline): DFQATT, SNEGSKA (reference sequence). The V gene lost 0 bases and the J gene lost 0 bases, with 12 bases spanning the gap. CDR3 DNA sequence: TGCAGTGCTAGAGATGGCCACAGGAGCTCCTACGAGCAGTACTTC. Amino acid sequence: CSARDGHRSSYEQYF.

This CDR3 reads CASREVLAGDLYF. The CDR3 DNA reads TGTGCCAGCAGAGAAGTTCTAGCAGGAGATCTGTACTTC. This chain uses TRBV25-1 with TRBJ2-7; possibly TRBD2 for D (5 bases). Between the trimmed V and J ends, which lost 6 bases and 12 bases, there was a span of 21 bases. There are 13 residues in the CDR3. Germline V CDR1 and CDR2: MGHDK, SYGVNS.

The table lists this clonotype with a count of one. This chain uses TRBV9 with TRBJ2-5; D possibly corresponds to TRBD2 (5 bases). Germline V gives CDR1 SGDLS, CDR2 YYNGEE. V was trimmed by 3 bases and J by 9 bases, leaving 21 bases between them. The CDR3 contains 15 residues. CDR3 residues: CASSGGRARREPQYF. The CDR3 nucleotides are TGTGCCAGCAGCGGAGGGCGAGCTCGAAGGGAGCCCCAGTACTTC.

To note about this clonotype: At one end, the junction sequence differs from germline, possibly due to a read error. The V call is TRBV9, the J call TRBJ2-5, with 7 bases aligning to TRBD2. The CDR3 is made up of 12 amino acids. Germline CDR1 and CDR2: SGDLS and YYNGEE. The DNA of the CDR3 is TGTGCCAGCAGCGGGGGGAGGGATACCCAGTACTTT. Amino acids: CASSGGRDTQYF.

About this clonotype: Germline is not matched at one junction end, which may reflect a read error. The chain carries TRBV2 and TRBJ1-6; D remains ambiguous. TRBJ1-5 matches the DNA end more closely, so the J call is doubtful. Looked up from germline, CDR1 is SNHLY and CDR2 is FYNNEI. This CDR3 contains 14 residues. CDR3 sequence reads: CASSETYSNPPQHF. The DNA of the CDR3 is TGTGCCAGCAGCGAGACGTATAGCAATCCGCCCCAGCATTTT.

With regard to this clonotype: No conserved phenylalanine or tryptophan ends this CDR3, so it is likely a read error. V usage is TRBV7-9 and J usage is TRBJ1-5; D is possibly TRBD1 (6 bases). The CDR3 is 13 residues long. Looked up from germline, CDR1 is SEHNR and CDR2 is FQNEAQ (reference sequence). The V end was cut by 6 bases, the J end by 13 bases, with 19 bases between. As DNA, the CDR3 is TGTGCCAGCAGGTGTCAAGGAGGTCAGGGGCAGCATGTG. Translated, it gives CASRCQGGQGQHV.

CDR3: CATSIGGDPDTQYF. In DNA, the CDR3 is TGTGCCACCAGCATAGGGGGCGATCCCGATACGCAGTATTTT. The V gene is TRBV15, the J gene TRBJ2-3, with 7 bases that match TRBD1. The germline gives CDR1 LNHNV, CDR2 YYDKDF (reference sequence). V dropped 4 bases and J dropped 6; count of bases not matched to a gene: 7. The CDR3 spans 14 residues. The entire variable domain, with the rest obtained from reference TRBV15 and TRBJ2-3, is as follows: DAMVIQNPRYQVTQFGKPVTLSCSQTLNHNVMYWYQQKSSQAPKLLFHYYDKDFNNEADTPDNFQSRRPNTSFCFLDIRSPGLGDTAMYLCATSIGGDPDTQYFGPGTRLTVL.

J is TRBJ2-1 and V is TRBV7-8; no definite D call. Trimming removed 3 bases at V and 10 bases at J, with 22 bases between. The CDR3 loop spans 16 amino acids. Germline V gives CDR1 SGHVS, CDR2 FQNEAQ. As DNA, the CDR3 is TGTGCCAGCAGCTTTGAAAGAGGTCCGGATACCCAGGAGCAGTTCTTC. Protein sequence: CASSFERGPDTQEQFF.

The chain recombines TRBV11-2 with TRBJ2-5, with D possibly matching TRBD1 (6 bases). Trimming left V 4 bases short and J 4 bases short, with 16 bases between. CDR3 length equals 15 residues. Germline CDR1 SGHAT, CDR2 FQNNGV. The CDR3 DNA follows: TGTGCCAGCAGCTCTGACAGGTATGGGGGAGAGACCCAGTACTTC. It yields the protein CASSSDRYGGETQYF. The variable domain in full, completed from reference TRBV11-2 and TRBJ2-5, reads EAGVAQSPRYKIIEKRQSVAFWCNPISGHATLYWYQQILGQGPKLLIQFQNNGVVDDSQLPKDRFSAERLKGVDSTLKIQPAKLEDSAVYLCASSSDRYGGETQYFGPGTRLLVL.

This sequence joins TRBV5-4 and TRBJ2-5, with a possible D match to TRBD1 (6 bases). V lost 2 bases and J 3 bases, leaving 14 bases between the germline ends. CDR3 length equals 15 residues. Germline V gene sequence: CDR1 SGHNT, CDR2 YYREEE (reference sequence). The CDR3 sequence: CASSFTHGTKETQYF. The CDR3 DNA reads TGTGCCAGCAGCTTTACTCACGGGACAAAAGAGACCCAGTACTTC.

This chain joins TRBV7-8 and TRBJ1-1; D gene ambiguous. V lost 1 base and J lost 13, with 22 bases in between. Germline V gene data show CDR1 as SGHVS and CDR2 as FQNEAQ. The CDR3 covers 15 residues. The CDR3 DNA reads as TGTGCCAGCAGCTTAGAGGTAGCTCCCGATACGCAGGATTTCTTT. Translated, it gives CASSLEVAPDTQDFF.

The CDR3 region is CASSSSGDWRETQYF. The CDR3 bases are TGTGCCAGCAGCTCTAGCGGAGATTGGAGAGAGACCCAGTACTTC. V is TRBV7-3 and J is TRBJ2-5, with 7 nucleotides matching TRBD2. The CDR3 runs to 15 residues. Germline assignment: CDR1 SGHTA and CDR2 FQGTGA. V lost 4 bases and J lost 4; bases outside the gene matches: 9.